This T cell receptor beta chain was sequenced during a study of cytomegalovirus exposure and HLA in healthy donors. There are a few counts of this clone. Its matching antigen is unknown. Per germline, CDR1 SNHLY and CDR2 FYNNEI. The CDR3 is 15 amino acids. V lost 5 bases to trimming and J lost 2 bases; unmatched junction nucleotides: 5. Regarding the study as a whole: Cytomegalovirus status was reportedly diagnosed by the classifier with high sensitivity and specificity.

Sequencing used immunoSEQ multiplex PCR; TCRdb keeps in-frame clones, though not all of them. The data show tens of thousands of clones, over 85% seen once. This clonotype originated in a man younger than 35 in good health and CMV-seropositive. The V gene is TRBV2, the J gene TRBJ2-1, with TRBD1 matching over 8 bases. Sequenced material: PBMCs. The CDR3 sequence: CASSRDRSAYNEQFF. CDR3 nucleotide sequence: TGTGCCAGCAGTCGGGACAGGAGTGCCTACAATGAGCAGTTCTTC.